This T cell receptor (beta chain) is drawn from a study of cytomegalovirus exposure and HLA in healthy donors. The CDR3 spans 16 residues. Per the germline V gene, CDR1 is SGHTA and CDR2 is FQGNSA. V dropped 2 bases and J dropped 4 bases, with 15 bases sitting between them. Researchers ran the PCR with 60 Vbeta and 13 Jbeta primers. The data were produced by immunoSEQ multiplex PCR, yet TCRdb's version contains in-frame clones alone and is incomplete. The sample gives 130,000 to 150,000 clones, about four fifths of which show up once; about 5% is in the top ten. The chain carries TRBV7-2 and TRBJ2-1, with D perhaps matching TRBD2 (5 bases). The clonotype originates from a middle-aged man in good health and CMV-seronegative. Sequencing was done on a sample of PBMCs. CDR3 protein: CASSLSGYPGYNEQFF. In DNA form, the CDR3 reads TGTGCCAGCAGCTTAAGTGGTTATCCGGGGTACAATGAGCAGTTCTTC. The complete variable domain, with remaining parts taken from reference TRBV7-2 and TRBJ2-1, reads GAGVSQSPSNKVTEKGKDVELRCDPISGHTALYWYRQSLGQGLEFLIYFQGNSAPDKSGLPSDRFSAERTGGSVSTLTIQRTQQEDSAVYLCASSLSGYPGYNEQFFGPGTRLTVL.